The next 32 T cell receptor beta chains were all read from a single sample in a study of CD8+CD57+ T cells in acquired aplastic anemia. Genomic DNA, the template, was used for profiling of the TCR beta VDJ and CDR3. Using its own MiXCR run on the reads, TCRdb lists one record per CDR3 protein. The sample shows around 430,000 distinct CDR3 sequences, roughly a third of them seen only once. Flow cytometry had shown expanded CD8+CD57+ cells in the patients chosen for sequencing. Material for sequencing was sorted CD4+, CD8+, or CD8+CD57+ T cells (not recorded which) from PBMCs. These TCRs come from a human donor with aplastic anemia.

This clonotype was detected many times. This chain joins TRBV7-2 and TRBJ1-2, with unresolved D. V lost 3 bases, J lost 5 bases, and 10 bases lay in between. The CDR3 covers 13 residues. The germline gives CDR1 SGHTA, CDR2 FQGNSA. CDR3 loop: CASSLGRTYGYTF. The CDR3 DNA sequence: TGTGCCAGCAGCTTGGGGAGAACATATGGCTACACCTTC.

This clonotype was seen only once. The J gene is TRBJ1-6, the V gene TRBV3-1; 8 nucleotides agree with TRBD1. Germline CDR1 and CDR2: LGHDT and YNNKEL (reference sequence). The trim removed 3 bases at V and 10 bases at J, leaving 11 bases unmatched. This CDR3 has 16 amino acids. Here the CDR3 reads CASSHKAGGPDSPLHF. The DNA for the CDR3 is TGTGCCAGCAGCCATAAAGCAGGGGGCCCCGACTCACCCCTCCACTTT.

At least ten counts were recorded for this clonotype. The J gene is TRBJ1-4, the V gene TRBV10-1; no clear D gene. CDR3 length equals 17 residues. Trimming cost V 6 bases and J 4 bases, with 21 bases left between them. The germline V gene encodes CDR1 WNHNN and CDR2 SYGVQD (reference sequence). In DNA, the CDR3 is TGCGCCAGCAGACCACCGGGTCCGGGGAGGAGTAATGAAAAACTGTTTTTT. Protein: CASRPPGPGRSNEKLFF.

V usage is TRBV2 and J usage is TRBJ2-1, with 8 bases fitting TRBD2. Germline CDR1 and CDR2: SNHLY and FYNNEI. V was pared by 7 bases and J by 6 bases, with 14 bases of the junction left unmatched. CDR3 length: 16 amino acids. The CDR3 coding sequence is TGTGCCAGCACTGGAGCCGGGACTAGGCGGCTCAATGAGCAGTTCTTC. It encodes CASTGAGTRRLNEQFF.

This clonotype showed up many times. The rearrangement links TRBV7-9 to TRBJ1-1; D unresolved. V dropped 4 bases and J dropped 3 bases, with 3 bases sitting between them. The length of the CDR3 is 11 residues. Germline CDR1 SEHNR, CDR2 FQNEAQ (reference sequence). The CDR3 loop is CASSSYTEAFF. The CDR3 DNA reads TGTGCCAGCAGCTCTTACACTGAAGCTTTCTTT.

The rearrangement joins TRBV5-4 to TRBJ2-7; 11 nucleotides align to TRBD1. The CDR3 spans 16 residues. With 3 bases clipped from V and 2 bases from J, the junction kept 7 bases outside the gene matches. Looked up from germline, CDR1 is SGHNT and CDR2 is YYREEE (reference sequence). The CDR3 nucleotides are TGTGCCAGCAGCTCGGGGACAGGGGGGAAAACCTACGAGCAGTACTTC. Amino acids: CASSSGTGGKTYEQYF. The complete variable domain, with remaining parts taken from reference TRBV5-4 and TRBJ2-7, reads ETGVTQSPTHLIKTRGQQVTLRCSSQSGHNTVSWYQQALGQGPQFIFQYYREEENGRGNFPPRFSGLQFPNYSSELNVNALELDDSALYLCASSSGTGGKTYEQYFGPGTRLTVT.

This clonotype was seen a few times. The CDR3 is CSAIRGARETQYF. The CDR3 DNA is TGCAGTGCTATCAGAGGGGCTCGGGAGACCCAGTACTTC. This chain connects TRBV20-1 to TRBJ2-5; either TRBD1 or TRBD2 may fit D (5 bases each). Trimming took 4 bases from V and 5 from J, leaving 14 bases between them. Germline assignment: CDR1 DFQATT and CDR2 SNEGSKA (reference sequence). The CDR3 is 13 residues long.

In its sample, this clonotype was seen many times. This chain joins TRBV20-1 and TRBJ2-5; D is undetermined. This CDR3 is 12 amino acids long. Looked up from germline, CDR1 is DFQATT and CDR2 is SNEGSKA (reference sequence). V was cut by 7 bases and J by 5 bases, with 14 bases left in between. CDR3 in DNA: TGCAGTGTTTGGTGGCGGTGGGAGACCCAGTACTTC. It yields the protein CSVWWRWETQYF.

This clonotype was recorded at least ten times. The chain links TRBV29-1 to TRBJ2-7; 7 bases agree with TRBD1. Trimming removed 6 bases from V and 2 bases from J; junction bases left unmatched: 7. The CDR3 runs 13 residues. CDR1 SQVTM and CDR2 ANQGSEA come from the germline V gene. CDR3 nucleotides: TGCAGCGTCGTCCGGGACAGCCCCTACGAGCAGTACTTC. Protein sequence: CSVVRDSPYEQYF.

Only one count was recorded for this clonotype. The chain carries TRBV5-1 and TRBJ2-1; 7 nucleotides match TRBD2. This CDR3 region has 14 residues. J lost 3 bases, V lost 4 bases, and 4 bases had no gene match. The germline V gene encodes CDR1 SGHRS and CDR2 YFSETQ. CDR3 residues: CASSPSGHYNEQFF. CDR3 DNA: TGCGCCAGCAGCCCTAGCGGCCACTACAATGAGCAGTTCTTC. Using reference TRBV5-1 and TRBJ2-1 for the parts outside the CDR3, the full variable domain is KAGVTQTPRYLIKTRGQQVTLSCSPISGHRSVSWYQQTPGQGLQFLFEYFSETQRNKGNFPGRFSGRQFSNSRSEMNVSTLELGDSALYLCASSPSGHYNEQFFGPGTRLTVL.

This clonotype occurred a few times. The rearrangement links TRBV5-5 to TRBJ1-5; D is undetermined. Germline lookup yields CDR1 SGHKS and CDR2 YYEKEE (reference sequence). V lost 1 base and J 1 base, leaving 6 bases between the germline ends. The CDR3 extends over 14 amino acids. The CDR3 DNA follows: TGTGCCAGCAGCTTGTTTTCCAGCAATCAGCCCCAGCATTTT. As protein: CASSLFSSNQPQHF.

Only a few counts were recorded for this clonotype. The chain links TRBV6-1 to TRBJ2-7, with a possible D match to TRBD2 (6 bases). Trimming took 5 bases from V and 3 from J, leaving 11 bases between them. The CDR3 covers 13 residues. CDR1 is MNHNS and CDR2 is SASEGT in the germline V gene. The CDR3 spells CASSPGLRYEQYF. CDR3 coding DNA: TGTGCCAGCAGTCCGGGACTCCGCTACGAGCAGTACTTC.

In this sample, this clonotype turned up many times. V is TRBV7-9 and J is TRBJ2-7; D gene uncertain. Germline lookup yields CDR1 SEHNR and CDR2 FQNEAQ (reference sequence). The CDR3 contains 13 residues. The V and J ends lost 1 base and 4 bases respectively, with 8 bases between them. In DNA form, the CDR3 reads TGTGCCAGCAGCTTAGTCGCGGCGTACGAGCAGTACTTC. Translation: CASSLVAAYEQYF.

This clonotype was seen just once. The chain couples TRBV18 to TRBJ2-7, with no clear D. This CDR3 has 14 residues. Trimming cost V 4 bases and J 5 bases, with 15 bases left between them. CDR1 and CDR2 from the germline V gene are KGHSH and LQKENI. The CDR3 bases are TGTGCCAGCTCACGACAAAATGGTAGGGACGAGCAGTACTTC. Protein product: CASSRQNGRDEQYF.

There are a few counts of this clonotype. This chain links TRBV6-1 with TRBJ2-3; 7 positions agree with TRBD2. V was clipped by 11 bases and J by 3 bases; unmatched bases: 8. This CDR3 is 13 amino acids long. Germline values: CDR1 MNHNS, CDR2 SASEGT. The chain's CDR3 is CAGVTSQTDTQYF. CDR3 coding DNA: TGTGCCGGCGTGACTAGCCAGACAGATACGCAGTATTTT.

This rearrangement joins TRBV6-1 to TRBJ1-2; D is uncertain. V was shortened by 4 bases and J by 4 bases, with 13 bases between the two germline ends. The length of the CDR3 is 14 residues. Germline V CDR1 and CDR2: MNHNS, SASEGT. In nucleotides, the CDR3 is TGTGCCAGCAGTGTTACCCCGGGCGGCTATGGCTACACCTTC. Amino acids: CASSVTPGGYGYTF.

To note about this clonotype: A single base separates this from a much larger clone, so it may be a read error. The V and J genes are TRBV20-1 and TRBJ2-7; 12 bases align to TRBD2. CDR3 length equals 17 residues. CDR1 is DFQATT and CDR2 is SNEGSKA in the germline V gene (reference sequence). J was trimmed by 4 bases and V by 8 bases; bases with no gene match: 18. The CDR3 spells CSPTRLAGDLRGYEQYF. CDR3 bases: TGCAGTCCTACAAGACTAGCGGGGGACCTACGGGGGTACGAGCAGTACTTC.

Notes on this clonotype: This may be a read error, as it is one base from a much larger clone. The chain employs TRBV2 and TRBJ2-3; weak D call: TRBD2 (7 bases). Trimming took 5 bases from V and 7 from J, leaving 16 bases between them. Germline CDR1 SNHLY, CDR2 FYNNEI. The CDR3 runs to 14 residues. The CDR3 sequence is CASSPRGAGHTQYF. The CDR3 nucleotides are TGTGCCAGCAGTCCACGGGGGGCCGGCCATACGCAGTATTTT.

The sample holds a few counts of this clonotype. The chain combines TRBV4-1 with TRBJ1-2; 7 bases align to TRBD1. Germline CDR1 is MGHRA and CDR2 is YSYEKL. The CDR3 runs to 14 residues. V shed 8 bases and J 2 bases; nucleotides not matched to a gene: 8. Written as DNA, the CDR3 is TGCGCCAGCTCAAACCCGACAGGGAACTATGGCTACACCTTC. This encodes CASSNPTGNYGYTF.

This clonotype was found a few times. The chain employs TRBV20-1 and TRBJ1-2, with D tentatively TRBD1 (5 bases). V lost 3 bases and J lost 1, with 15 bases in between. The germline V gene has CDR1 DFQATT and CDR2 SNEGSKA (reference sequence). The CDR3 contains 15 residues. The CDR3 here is CSASPSGRLNYGYTF. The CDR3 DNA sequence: TGCAGTGCTAGCCCCTCAGGGAGACTTAACTATGGCTACACCTTC.

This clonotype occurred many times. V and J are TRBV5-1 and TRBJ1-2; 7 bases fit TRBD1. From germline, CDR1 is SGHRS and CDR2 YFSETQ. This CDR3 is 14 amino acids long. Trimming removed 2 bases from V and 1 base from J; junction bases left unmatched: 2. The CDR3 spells CASSLQGLNYGYTF. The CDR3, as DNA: TGCGCCAGCAGCTTACAGGGGCTTAACTATGGCTACACCTTC.

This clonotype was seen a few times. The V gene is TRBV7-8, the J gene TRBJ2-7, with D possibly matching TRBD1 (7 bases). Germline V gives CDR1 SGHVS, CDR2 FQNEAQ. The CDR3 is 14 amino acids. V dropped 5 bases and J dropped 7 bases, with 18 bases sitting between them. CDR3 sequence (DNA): TGTGCCAGCAGCCCAGGGGGGCCCCGGGGAGAGCAGTACTTC. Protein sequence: CASSPGGPRGEQYF. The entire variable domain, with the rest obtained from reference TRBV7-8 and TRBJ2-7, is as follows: GAGVSQSPRYKVAKRGQDVALRCDPISGHVSLFWYQQALGQGPEFLTYFQNEAQLDKSGLPSDRFFAERPEGSVSTLKIQRTQQEDSAVYLCASSPGGPRGEQYFGPGTRLTVT.

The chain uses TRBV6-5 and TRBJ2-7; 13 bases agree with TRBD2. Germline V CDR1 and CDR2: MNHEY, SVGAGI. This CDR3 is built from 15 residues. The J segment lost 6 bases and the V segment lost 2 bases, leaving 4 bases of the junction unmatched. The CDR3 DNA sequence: TGTGCCAGCAGTTACGGGGGACTAGCGGGACCCGAGCAGTACTTC. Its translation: CASSYGGLAGPEQYF.

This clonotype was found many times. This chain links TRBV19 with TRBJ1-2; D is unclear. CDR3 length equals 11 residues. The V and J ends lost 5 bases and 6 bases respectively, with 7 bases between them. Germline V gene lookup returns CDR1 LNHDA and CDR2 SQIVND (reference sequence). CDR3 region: CASSLSHGYTF. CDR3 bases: TGTGCCAGTAGTTTGTCCCATGGCTACACCTTC.

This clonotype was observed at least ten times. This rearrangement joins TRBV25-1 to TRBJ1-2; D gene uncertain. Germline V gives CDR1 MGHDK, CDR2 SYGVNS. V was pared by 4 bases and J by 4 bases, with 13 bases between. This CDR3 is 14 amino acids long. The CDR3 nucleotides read TGTGCCAGCAGTGGCAGCAAGTTTTTCTATGGCTACACCTTC. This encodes CASSGSKFFYGYTF.

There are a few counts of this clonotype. CDR3 nucleotides: TGTGCCAGCAGCCAAACTTTTGGGTTAGCCAAAAACATTCAGTACTTC. Amino acids: CASSQTFGLAKNIQYF. The chain uses TRBV4-2 and TRBJ2-4; D is unresolved. The length of the CDR3 is 16 residues. The V and J ends lost 2 bases and 0 bases respectively, with 11 bases between them. CDR1 and CDR2 (germline): LGHNA, YNFKEQ.

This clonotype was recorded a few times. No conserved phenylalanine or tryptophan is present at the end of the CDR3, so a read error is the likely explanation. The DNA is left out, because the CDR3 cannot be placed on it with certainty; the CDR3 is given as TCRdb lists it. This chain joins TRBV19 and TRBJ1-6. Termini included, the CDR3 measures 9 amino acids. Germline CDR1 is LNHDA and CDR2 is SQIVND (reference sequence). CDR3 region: CASSIVVRS.

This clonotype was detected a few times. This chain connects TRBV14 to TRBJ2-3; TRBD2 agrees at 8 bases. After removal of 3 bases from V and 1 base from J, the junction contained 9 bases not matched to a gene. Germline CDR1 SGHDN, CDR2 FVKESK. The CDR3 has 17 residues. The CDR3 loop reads CASSHATSGLRTDTQYF. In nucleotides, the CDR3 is TGTGCCAGCAGCCATGCTACTAGCGGTCTACGCACAGATACGCAGTATTTT.

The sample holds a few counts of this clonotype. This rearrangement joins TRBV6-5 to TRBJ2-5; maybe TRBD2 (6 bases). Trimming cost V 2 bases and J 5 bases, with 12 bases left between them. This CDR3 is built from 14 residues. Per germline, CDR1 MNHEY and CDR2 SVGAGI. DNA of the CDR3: TGTGCCAGCAGTTACCGACTAGATTTTGAGACCCAGTACTTC. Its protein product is CASSYRLDFETQYF.

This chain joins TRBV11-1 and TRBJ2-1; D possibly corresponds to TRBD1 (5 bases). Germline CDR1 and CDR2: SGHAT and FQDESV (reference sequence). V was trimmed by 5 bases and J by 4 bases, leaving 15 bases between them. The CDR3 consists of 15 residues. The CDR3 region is CASSLPGNWYNEQFF. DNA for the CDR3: TGTGCCAGCAGCCTCCCAGGGAATTGGTACAATGAGCAGTTCTTC.

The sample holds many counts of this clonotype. CDR3 protein: CASSLVAGTDYGYTF. The CDR3 DNA reads as TGTGCCAGCAGCTTGGTAGCCGGGACAGACTATGGCTACACCTTC. V usage is TRBV7-2 and J usage is TRBJ1-2; 7 bases line up with TRBD1. Per the germline V gene, CDR1 is SGHTA and CDR2 is FQGNSA. The CDR3 is made up of 15 amino acids. The trim removed 3 bases at V and 3 bases at J, leaving 7 bases unmatched.

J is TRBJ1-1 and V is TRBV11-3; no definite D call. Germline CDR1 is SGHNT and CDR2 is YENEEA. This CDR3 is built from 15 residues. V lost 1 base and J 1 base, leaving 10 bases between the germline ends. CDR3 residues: CASSLVATQNTEAFF. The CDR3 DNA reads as TGTGCCAGCAGCTTAGTGGCCACGCAGAACACTGAAGCTTTCTTT.